This TCR beta chain was sequenced during a study of human T cells and chemical hapten exposure. The study, taken as a whole, reports: After DPC sensitization, TCRs above 1 in 1000 frequency showed no change. A positive correlation with patch test score was shown by PT1 expanded TCR counts.

V was cut by 1 base and J by 1 base, with 4 bases left in between. CDR3 length equals 12 residues. Germline values: CDR1 DFQATT, CDR2 SNEGSKA (reference sequence). As for time point: pre-sensitization, week 0. The treatment: therapeutic diphenylcyclopropenone sensitization with weekly scalp DPC. This clonotype was recorded many times. Its antigen is not known. Individual cDNA molecules (in the library) carried attached unique molecular identifiers. TCRdb ran MiXCR on the RACE reads and lists one entry per CDR3 protein. This sample has roughly 260,000 distinct CDR3 sequences, with about 9.4% found just once.

The TCR originated in a woman in her 40s with alopecia areata. Some clones in this sample may be carry-over from other donors' samples. The chain has TRBV20-1 and TRBJ1-1, with D unclear. The sample here was whole blood, taken in connection with sensitization to the hapten diphenylcyclopropenone (DPC). This CDR3 is CSARVANTEAFF. The DNA of the CDR3 is TGCAGTGCTAGAGTGGCGAACACTGAAGCTTTCTTT.